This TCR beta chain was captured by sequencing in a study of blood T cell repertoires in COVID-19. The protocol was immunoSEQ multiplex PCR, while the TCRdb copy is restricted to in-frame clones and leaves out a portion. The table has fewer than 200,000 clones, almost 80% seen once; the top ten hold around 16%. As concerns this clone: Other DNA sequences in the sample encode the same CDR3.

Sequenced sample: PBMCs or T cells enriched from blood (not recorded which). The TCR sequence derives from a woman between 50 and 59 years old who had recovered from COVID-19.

The DNA of the CDR3 is TGCAGCGTTGGCGACAGCTATGGCTACACCTTC. Amino acid sequence: CSVGDSYGYTF. The rearrangement uses TRBV29-1 and TRBJ1-2, with D perhaps TRBD1 (5 bases). The V end was cut by 4 bases, the J end by 4 bases, with 7 bases between. Germline V gives CDR1 SQVTM, CDR2 ANQGSEA. The CDR3 is made up of 11 amino acids.